The entry below gives a single T cell receptor beta chain sequence along with its context. The CDR3 contains 16 residues. From germline, CDR1 is KGHDR and CDR2 SFDVKD. V lost 3 bases to trimming and J lost 0 bases; unmatched junction nucleotides: 3. This entry comes from a study of T-cell reconstitution after alpha-beta-depleted transplantation in children. Preparation of the TCRbeta library involved a method that used unique molecular identifiers. From the PCR reads, TCRdb called clonotypes with MiXCR, one entry per CDR3 protein. The sample has 900,000 or so distinct CDR3 sequences, roughly 15% seen once.

The V call is TRBV24-1, the J call TRBJ2-1; 8 positions match TRBD1. The sequencing here drew on PBMCs, mostly from graft donor cells, taken 360 days after TCRalphabeta/CD19-depleted stem cell transplant. This receptor was obtained from a male patient younger than 18 who had a stem cell transplant for acute lymphoblastic leukemia, so the T cells may come from the graft donor. In DNA, the CDR3 is TGTGCCACCAGTGATGGGACAGGAAGCTCCTACAATGAGCAGTTCTTC. Protein: CATSDGTGSSYNEQFF.